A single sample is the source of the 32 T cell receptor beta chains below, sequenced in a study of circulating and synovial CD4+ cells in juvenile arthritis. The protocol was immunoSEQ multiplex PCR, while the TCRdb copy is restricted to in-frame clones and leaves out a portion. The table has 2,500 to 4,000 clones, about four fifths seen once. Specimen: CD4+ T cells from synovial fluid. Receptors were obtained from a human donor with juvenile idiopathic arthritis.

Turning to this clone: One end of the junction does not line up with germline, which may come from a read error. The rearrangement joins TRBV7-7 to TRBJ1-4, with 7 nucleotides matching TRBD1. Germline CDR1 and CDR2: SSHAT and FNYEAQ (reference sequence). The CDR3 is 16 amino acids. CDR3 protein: CASSSAETGVNEKLFF. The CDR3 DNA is TGTGCTAGCAGCTCCGCAGAAACAGGGGTTAATGAAAAACTGTTTTTT.

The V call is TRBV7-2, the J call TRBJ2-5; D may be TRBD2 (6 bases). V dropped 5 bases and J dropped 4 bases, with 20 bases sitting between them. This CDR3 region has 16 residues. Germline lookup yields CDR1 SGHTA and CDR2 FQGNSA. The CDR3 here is CASSAGGANHRETQYF. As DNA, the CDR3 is TGTGCCAGCAGCGCGGGCGGGGCAAACCATAGAGAGACCCAGTACTTC.

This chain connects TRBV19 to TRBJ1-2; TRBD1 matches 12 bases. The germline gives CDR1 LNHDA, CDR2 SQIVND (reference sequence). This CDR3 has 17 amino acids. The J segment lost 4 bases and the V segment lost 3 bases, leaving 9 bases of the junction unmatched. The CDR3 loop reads CASSIWDRGLAGYGYTF. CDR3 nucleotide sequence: TGTGCCAGTAGTATTTGGGACAGGGGGCTCGCGGGCTATGGCTACACCTTC.

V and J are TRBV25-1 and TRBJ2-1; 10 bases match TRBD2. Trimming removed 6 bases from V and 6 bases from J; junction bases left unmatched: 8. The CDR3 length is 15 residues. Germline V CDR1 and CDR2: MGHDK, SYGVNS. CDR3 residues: CASRDKRGGPNEQFF. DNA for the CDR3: TGTGCCAGCAGGGATAAGCGGGGGGGCCCCAATGAGCAGTTCTTC.

For the CDR3, the DNA is TGTGCCAGCACCCCGGGACTAGCGGGGCGAGGGGGCACAGATACGCAGTATTTT. This sequence encodes CASTPGLAGRGGTDTQYF. This sequence joins TRBV11-2 and TRBJ2-3; 13 bases align to TRBD2. The CDR3 spans 18 residues. The ends lost 7 bases at V and 1 base at J; junction bases unmatched: 11. The germline CDR1 and CDR2 sequences are SGHAT and FQNNGV.

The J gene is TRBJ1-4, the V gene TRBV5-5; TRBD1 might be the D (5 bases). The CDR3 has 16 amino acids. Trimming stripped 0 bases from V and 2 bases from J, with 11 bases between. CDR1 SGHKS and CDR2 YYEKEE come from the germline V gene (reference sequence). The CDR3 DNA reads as TGTGCCAGCAGCTTGGTATGGGGGGAGACTAATGAAAAACTGTTTTTT. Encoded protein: CASSLVWGETNEKLFF.

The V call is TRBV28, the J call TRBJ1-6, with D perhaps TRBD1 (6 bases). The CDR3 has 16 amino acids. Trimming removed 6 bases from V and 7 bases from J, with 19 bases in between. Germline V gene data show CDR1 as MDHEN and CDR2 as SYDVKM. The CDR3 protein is CASSTRFWGPNSPLHF. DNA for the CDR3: TGTGCCAGCAGCACCCGCTTCTGGGGGCCAAATTCACCCCTCCACTTT.

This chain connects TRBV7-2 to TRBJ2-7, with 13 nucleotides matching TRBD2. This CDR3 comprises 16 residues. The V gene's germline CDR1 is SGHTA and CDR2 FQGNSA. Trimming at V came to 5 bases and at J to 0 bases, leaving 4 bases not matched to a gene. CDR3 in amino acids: CASSPWTSGSSYEQYF. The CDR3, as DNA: TGTGCCAGCAGCCCCTGGACTAGCGGGAGCTCCTACGAGCAGTACTTC.

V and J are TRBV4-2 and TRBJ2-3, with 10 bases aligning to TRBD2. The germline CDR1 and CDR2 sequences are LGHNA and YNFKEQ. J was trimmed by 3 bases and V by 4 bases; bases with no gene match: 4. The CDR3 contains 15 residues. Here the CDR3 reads CASSRGAGGTDTQYF. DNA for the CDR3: TGTGCCAGCAGCCGTGGAGCGGGGGGGACAGATACGCAGTATTTT.

The CDR3 DNA is TGTGCCACCAGCAGAGTCCCTCAAACCTACGAGCAGTACTTC. This translates into CATSRVPQTYEQYF. This chain joins TRBV15 and TRBJ2-5, with D hard to call. The J call may be incorrect, as the DNA end agrees better with TRBJ2-7. The CDR3 has 14 residues. CDR1 is LNHNV and CDR2 is YYDKDF in the germline V gene (reference sequence).

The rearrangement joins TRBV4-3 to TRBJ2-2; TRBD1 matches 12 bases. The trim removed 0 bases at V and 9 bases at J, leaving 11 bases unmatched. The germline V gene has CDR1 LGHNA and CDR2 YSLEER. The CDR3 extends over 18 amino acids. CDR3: CASSQDPPGQGAARELFF. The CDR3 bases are TGCGCCAGCAGCCAAGATCCTCCGGGACAGGGGGCGGCCAGGGAGCTGTTTTTT.

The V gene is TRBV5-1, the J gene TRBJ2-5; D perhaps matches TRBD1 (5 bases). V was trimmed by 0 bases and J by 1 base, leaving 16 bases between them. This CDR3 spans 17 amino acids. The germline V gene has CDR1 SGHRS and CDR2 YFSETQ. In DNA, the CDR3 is TGCGCCAGCAGCTTGGGGGGCAGCAATAAGGCCCAAGAGACCCAGTACTTC. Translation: CASSLGGSNKAQETQYF.

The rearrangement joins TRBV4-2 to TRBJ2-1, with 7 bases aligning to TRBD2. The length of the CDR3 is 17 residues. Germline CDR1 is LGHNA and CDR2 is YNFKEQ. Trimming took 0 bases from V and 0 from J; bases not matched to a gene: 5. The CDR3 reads CASSQDLAVSSYNEQFF. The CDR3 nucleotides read TGTGCCAGCAGCCAAGATCTAGCGGTGAGCTCCTACAATGAGCAGTTCTTC.

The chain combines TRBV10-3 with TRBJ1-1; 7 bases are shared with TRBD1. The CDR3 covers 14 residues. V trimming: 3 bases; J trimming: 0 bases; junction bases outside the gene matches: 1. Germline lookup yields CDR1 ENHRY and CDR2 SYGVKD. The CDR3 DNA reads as TGTGCCATCAGTGAACAGGGGCTGAACACTGAAGCTTTCTTT. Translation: CAISEQGLNTEAFF.

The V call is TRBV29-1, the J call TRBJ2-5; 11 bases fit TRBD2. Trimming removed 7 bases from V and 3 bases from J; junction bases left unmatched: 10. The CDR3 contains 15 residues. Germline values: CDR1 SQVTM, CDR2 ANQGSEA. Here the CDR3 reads CSAIPGLAAKETQYF. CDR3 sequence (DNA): TGCAGCGCAATACCGGGACTAGCGGCCAAAGAGACCCAGTACTTC.

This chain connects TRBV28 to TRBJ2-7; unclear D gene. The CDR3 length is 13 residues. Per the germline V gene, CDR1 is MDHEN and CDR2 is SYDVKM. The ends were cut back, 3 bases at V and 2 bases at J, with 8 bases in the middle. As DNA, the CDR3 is TGTGCCAGCAGTTTTCCCCAGGCCTACGAGCAGTACTTC. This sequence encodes CASSFPQAYEQYF.

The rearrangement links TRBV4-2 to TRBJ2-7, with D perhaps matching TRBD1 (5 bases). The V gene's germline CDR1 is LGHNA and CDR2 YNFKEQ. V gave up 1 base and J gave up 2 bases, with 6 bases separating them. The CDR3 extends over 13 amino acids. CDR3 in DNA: TGTGCCAGCAGCCAAGCAGGGACCTACGAGCAGTACTTC. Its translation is CASSQAGTYEQYF.

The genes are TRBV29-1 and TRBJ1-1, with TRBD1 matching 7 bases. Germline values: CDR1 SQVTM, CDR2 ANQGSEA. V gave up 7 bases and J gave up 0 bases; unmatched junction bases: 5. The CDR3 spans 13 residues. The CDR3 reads CSGHDRVNTEAFF. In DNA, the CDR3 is TGCAGCGGGCACGACAGGGTGAACACTGAAGCTTTCTTT.

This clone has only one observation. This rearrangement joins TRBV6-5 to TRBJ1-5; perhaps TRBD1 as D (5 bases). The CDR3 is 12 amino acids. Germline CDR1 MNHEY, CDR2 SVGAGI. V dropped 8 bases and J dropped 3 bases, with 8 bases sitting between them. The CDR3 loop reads CASGHLNQPQHF. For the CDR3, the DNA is TGTGCCAGCGGACACCTCAATCAGCCCCAGCATTTT.

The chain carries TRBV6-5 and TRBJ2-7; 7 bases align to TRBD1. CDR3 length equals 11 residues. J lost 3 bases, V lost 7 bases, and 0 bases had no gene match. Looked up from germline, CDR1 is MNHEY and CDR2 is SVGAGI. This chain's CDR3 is CASTGGYEQYF. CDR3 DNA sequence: TGTGCCAGCACAGGGGGCTACGAGCAGTACTTC.

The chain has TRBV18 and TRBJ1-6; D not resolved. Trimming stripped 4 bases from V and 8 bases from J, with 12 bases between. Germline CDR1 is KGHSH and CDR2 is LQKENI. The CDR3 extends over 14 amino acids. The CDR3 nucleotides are TGTGCCAGCTCACAGGTGGGAGTTGATTCACCCCTCCACTTT. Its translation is CASSQVGVDSPLHF.

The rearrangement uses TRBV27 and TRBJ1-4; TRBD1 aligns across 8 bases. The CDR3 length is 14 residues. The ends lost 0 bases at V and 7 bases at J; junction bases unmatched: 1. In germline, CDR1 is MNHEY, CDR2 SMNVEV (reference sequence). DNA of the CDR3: TGTGCCAGCAGTTTATCCAGGGGGCCTGAAAAACTGTTTTTT. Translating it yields CASSLSRGPEKLFF.

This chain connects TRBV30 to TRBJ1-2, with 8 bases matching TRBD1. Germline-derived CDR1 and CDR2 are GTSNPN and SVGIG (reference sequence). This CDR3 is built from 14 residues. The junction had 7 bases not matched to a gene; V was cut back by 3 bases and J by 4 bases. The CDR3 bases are TGTGCCTGGAGGTATGGAACAGGGGGCTATGGCTACACCTTC. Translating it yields CAWRYGTGGYGYTF.

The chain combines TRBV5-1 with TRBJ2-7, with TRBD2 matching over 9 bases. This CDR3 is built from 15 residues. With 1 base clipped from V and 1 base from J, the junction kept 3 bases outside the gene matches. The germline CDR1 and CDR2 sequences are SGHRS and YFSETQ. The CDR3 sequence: CASSLLAGLSYEQYF. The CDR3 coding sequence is TGCGCCAGCAGCTTGCTAGCGGGGCTTTCCTACGAGCAGTACTTC.

The CDR3 sequence: CASRRVAGALFHEQYF. Here the CDR3 DNA reads TGTGCCAGCAGGAGGGTAGCGGGGGCGCTTTTCCACGAGCAGTACTTC. The chain joins TRBV6-6 to TRBJ2-7; 9 bases match TRBD2. This CDR3 is 16 amino acids long. Losses at the gene ends were 6 bases for V and 5 bases for J; bases not matched to a gene: 14. Germline-derived CDR1 and CDR2 are MNHNY and SVGAGI (reference sequence).

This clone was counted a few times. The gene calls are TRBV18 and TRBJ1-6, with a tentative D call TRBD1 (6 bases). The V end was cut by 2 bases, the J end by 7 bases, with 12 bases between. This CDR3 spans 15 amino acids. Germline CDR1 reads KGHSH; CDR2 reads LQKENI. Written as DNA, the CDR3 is TGTGCCAGCTCACCATTTGAAACAGGGAATTCACCCCTCCACTTT. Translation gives CASSPFETGNSPLHF.

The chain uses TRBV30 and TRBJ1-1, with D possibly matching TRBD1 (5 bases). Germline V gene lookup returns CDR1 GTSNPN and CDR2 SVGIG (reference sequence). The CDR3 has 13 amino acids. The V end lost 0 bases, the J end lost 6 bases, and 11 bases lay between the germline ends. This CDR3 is CAWSVLIRAEAFF. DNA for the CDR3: TGTGCCTGGAGTGTACTTATCAGGGCTGAAGCTTTCTTT.

CDR3 in DNA: TGCGCCAGCAGCCGGGACAGCGAGCAGTACTTC. The encoded protein is CASSRDSEQYF. The chain combines TRBV5-1 with TRBJ2-7, with 7 bases matching TRBD1. The CDR3 runs 11 residues. CDR1 is SGHRS and CDR2 is YFSETQ in the germline V gene. J lost 6 bases, V lost 4 bases, and 1 base had no gene match. Using reference TRBV5-1 and TRBJ2-7 for the parts outside the CDR3, the full variable domain is KAGVTQTPRYLIKTRGQQVTLSCSPISGHRSVSWYQQTPGQGLQFLFEYFSETQRNKGNFPGRFSGRQFSNSRSEMNVSTLELGDSALYLCASSRDSEQYFGPGTRLTVT.

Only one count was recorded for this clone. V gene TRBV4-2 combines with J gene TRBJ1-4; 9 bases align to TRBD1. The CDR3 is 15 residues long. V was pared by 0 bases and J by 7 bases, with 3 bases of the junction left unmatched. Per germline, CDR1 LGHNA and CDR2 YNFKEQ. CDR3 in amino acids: CASSQEIQGAEKLFF. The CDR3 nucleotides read TGTGCCAGCAGCCAAGAAATACAGGGGGCTGAAAAACTGTTTTTT.

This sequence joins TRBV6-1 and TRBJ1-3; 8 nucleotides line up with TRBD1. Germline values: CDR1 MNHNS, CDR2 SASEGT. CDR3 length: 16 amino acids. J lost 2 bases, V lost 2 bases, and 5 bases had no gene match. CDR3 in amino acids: CASSERGTGAGNTIYF. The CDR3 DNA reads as TGTGCCAGCAGTGAAAGAGGGACAGGAGCTGGAAACACCATATATTTT.

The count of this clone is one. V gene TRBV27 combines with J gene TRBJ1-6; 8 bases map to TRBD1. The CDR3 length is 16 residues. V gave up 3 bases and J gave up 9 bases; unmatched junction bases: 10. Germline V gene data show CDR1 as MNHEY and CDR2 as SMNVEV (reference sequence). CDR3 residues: CASSFDGGQGGSPLHF. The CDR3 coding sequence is TGTGCCAGCAGTTTTGACGGCGGACAGGGAGGTTCACCCCTCCACTTT.

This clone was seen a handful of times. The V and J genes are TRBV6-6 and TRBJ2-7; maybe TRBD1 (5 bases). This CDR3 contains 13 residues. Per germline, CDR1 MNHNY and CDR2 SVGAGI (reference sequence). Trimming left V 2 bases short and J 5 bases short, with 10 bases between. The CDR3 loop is CASSYQGRDEQYF. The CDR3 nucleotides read TGTGCCAGCAGTTACCAAGGCAGGGACGAGCAGTACTTC.